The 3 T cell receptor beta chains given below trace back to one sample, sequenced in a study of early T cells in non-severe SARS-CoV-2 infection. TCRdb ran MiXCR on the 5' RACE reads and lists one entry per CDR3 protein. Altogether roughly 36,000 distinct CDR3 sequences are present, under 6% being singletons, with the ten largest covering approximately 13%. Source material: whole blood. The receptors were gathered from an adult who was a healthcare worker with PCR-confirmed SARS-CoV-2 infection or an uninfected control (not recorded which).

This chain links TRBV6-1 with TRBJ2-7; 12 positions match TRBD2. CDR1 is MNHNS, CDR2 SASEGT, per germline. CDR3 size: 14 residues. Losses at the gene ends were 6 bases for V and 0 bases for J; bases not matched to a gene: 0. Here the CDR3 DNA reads TGTGCCAGCAGGACTAGCGGGGGCTCCTACGAGCAGTACTTC. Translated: CASRTSGGSYEQYF.

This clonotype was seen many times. The CDR3 loop is CSVGNGGSSPLHF. CDR3 DNA sequence: TGCAGCGTTGGGAACGGGGGTTCTTCACCCCTCCACTTT. V usage is TRBV29-1 and J usage is TRBJ1-6; tentative D call: TRBD1 (5 bases). The V gene's germline CDR1 is SQVTM and CDR2 ANQGSEA. The CDR3 runs to 13 residues. Trimming removed 4 bases at V and 9 bases at J, with 13 bases between.

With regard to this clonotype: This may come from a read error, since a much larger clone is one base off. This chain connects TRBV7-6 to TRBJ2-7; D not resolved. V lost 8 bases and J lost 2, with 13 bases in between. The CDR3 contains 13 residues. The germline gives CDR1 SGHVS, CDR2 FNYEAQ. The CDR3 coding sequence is TGTGCCAGCGGCCCCGACGTAACCTACGAGCAGTACTTC. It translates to CASGPDVTYEQYF.